This TCR beta chain was identified during a study of cytomegalovirus exposure and HLA in healthy donors (dated by TCRdb to about 2017). Looking at the study overall: An earlier analysis of some 600 of the donors reported 276 Gb of sequence data and around 120 million unique TCR beta sequences obtained from about 179 million T cells. An early release that covered about 600 HLA-typed donors contained approximately 300 gigabases of sequencing data and 80 million or so unique TCR sequences. Of the 398 genotyped donors, over 70% fell in the genetic ancestry cluster associated with self-reported Caucasian donors. The study was designed to test whether signatures of past pathogen exposure could be identified by cataloging public T cell receptors. The T cell repertoires of several hundred subjects were profiled by immunosequencing and related to cytomegalovirus serostatus. In addition to the first cohort of hundreds of subjects, a separate validation cohort of 130 or so different subjects was used. High-throughput TCR immunosequencing, statistical association of individual TCRs with disease status, and machine learning were combined to predict cytomegalovirus infection status. To study patterns of TCR occurrence, a later analysis re-analyzed previously published TCR beta repertoires from around 660 donors and added high-resolution HLA genotyping. In the later analysis, no new phenotypic data were used to find candidate immune exposures; instead, reliance was placed on TCR beta sequences and their occurrence across donors. In an earlier analysis of roughly 580 of the donors, high-throughput TCR beta sequencing was used to judge whether each TCR beta V gene segment behaved as functional or pseudogenic. Donor age, sex, ethnicity and CMV serostatus were compiled together with the repertoire data. A later genetic analysis used genome-wide SNP genotypes for about 60% of the roughly 700 donors, treating that subset as a discovery cohort. All discovery cohort repertoires had been generated using a single sequencing platform. Class I and class II HLA loci were covered by the typing at four-digit resolution. The number of typed donors differed by locus: about 629-630 for A, B, C, DRB1 and DQB1; approximately 520 for DQA1; fewer than 610 for DPA1; and about 450 for DPB1. Roughly 5 DR-DQ haplotypes were handled as single units for association and clustering because linkage in the cohort was strong. Among several hundred genotyped donors of the cohort, an average of roughly 230,000 unique TCR beta nucleotide sequences was sequenced per donor, of which 15% to 20% were non-productive.

In total, 630 or so healthy bone marrow donors made up the cohort. At the time of sampling, all cohort members were nominally healthy, though unrecorded immune exposures were likely present. The donor tested CMV seronegative, placing the donor among the 350 or so seronegative members of the cohort. Every donor gave a peripheral blood sample, and the peripheral blood mononuclear cells from that sample were used for TCR beta sequencing. The Qiagen DNeasy Blood Extraction Kit was used to extract genomic DNA from the blood cell samples. Between the V and J ends, shortened by 5 bases and 5 bases respectively, the junction contains 21 bases. CDR1 is given as MGHDK and CDR2 as SYGVNS, both from the germline V gene. From its cysteine to its phenylalanine, the CDR3 spans 16 amino acids. The only DNA kept is the CDR3, 48 bases in frame from the first base. What the study reported, not specific to this receptor: In the study, around 160 TCR beta chains were listed as associated with cytomegalovirus. Approximately 16 rarely observed V segments, including chromosome 9 orphons, were excluded from the earlier analysis of several hundred of the donors because counts were too low. In both the original and validation cohorts, the classifier was reported to diagnose cytomegalovirus status with high specificity and sensitivity. In a later analysis, several top co-occurrence clusters were reported to appear linked to parvovirus B19, influenza, CMV and Epstein-Barr virus. A cluster of highly shared sequence variants was judged likely to be a technical artifact of the sequencing pipeline. In an earlier analysis of 587 of the donors, most TCR beta V segments appeared in productive rearrangements about 90% or about 30% of the time, broadly matching IMGT annotations. A further reported finding was that TCR beta sequences accurately predicted the HLA-A and HLA-B alleles for most subjects in the first cohort. An association between a missense DCLRE1C variant and V-gene and J-gene trimming of TCR beta chains was found in a later genetic analysis and replicated in an independent cohort. Some IMGT-functional V segments, including TRBV6-2 and TRBV6-3, could not be distinguished by the 87-base-pair reads and were therefore excluded. CMV serostatus was the only immune exposure information available for the cohort. While some public TCRs were present in many individuals, most TCR sequences turned up only very rarely across donors. Assigning TCR associations to individual alleles was difficult when HLA alleles, especially DR and DQ, strongly co-occurred. In a later analysis, around 15,000 TCR beta sequences were associated with specific HLA alleles at a false discovery rate of 0.05. In a later genetic analysis, fewer N-insertions in productive TCRs were reported among donors in an Asian-associated ancestry cluster than the approximately 670-donor mean. The authors suggested that the approach could potentially be extended to other disease states and immunological phenotypes. Because HLA typing was missing for some donors at each locus, association tests included only the typed subset. According to a later analysis, most CMV-associated TCR beta chains appeared to be HLA-restricted, and the HLA associations seemed to be driven largely by CMV exposure. In a later analysis, HLA-associated TCR beta chains were found to be more clonally expanded and to have lower generation probabilities than equally common non-associated chains. Presence/absence analyses assumed roughly uniform sequencing depth across donors, an assumption that may not hold. A few of the identified cytomegalovirus-associated TCR beta chains were confirmed in vitro to be specific for cytomegalovirus antigens. This cohort had only TCR beta chains sequenced, and the lack of alpha or paired-chain data limited which features could be detected. According to a later analysis, TCR association rates differed among HLA loci, with DRB1 alleles showing the most associated TCRs and HLA-C alleles showing the fewest. Linkage disequilibrium might explain the correlated functional status among segregating V segments, but an unknown experimental factor could not be ruled out.

The library was made by the immunoSEQ multiplex PCR assay. The multiplex PCR relied on a mix of 60 forward primers for TCR Vbeta segments and 13 reverse primers for TCR Jbeta segments. The CDR3 region of rearranged TCR beta genes was amplified from genomic DNA with a multiplex PCR assay. The Illumina HiSeq System was used to sequence the amplified TCR beta libraries as 87-base-pair reads. Regarding the original processing steps: Across the 500 to 850 repertoires, a later analysis counted 60 million to 90 million unique TCR beta chains, approximately 10 million of which were shared by at least two donors. Raw reads were error-corrected and collapsed into unique sequences by a nearest-neighbor algorithm in which closely related sequences were merged to remove PCR and sequencing errors. To assign V, D and J gene segments, CDR3 sequences were aligned to IMGT reference sequences. For a sequence to be retained, a match of at least six nucleotides to both a V gene segment and a J gene segment was required. Rearrangements were called productive when the CDR3 lacked stop codons and stayed in frame with V and J; all others were non-productive. CDR3 was defined according to IMGT convention as the region running from the second conserved V-encoded cysteine to the conserved J-encoded phenylalanine. The earlier analysis of 500 to 750 of the donors excluded any sequence lacking an unambiguous match to a single V gene segment. An earlier analysis of 587 of the donors classified V segments as functional when productive rearrangements were above 56.7% and as segregating when the standard deviation between donors was above 5%. A statistical classification framework was developed to diagnose cytomegalovirus status using the catalog of TCR beta chain sequences. A later analysis assigned V and J genes by comparing TCR nucleotide sequences with IMGT/GENE-DB human TR gene sequences. Using the TCRdist pipeline, a later analysis assigned CDR3 sequences along with most-parsimonious VDJ recombination scenarios. In a later analysis, each TCR beta chain was defined by its CDR3 amino acid sequence together with its V-gene family, and reads lacking a unique V-gene family were excluded. A later analysis removed several hundred highly shared, low-generation-probability nucleotide sequences to deal with suspected cross-contamination and a sequencing artifact. In a later analysis, a clonal expansion index for each public chain was calculated from normalized within-repertoire ranks of inferred template counts. Generation probabilities in a later analysis came from a VDJ recombination model fitted to out-of-frame rearrangements, and those results were checked against IGoR. Hypergeometric tests were used in a later analysis to score TCR-TCR, TCR-HLA and TCR-CMV co-occurrence, with a repertoire-size bias correction applied to the TCR pairs. To estimate false discovery rates, a later analysis permuted the HLA or CMV assignments 20 times. In a later analysis, co-occurring TCRs were grouped using DBSCAN, and TCRdist sequence similarity was added for clustering within HLA-allele-positive subsets. For co-occurrence clustering, repertoires with fewer than 30,000 or more than 120,000 public chains were excluded, along with five repertoires with anomalous nucleotide sharing. The table was pulled from immuneACCESS by TCRdb, which kept in-frame rearrangements only. Such tables lose some clones; where checked, under half of the loss comes from unresolved V genes, and the rest has no known cause. The V and J calls and clone size come from that table; D and trimming were worked out from the DNA. Counted in this sample were approximately 190,000 clones; more than 65% of them appeared once. Of the sample, 3.5% to 4% falls within the top ten clones.

Regarding this clone: Its antigen remains undetermined. There are no base qualities to consult, and no much larger clone falls within one base.

Sequencing was done on a sample of PBMCs. The sequence was collected from a middle-aged man in good health and CMV-seronegative. Recombination connected TRBV25-1 to TRBJ1-1; TRBD1 is possibly the D segment (5 matching bases). The CDR3 corresponds to CASSRGTMGGKTEAFF. The base sequence is TGTGCCAGCAGTCGGGGGACCATGGGGGGAAAGACTGAAGCTTTCTTT.